This is a list of T cell receptor beta chains from one sample in a study of Graves' ophthalmopathy and Graves' hyperthyroidism. TCRdb re-called the multiplex PCR reads with MiXCR, one entry per CDR3 protein. The table has almost 750,000 distinct CDR3 sequences, 40% seen once. Sequencing input: peripheral blood. The receptors were gathered from an adult man with Graves' ophthalmopathy. Both conserved end residues are part of each CDR3. The order of the fields is D gene, V gene, J gene, clone size, CDR3 protein, CDR3 DNA. The D gene is left open where the match is weak. A row's size may be missing; if present it is once, few, many or a size class.

.	TRBV10-3	TRBJ1-1	.	CAISELGTEAFF	TGTGCCATCAGTGAGCTAGGGACTGAAGCTTTCTTT
.	TRBV9	TRBJ1-2	.	CASSPIRGLLGGYTF	TGTGCCAGCAGCCCCATCAGGGGCCTTTTGGGTGGCTACACCTTC
TRBD1	TRBV11-2	TRBJ1-5	.	CASSFGQGVASINQPQHF	TGTGCCAGCAGCTTCGGACAGGGGGTGGCGTCCATAAATCAGCCCCAGCATTTT
TRBD1	TRBV6-5	TRBJ2-7	.	CAGIGRDRVYEQYF	TGTGCCGGCATTGGACGGGACAGGGTCTACGAGCAGTACTTC
.	TRBV2	TRBJ2-7	many	CASRASGLAHEQYF	TGTGCCAGCAGGGCCTCCGGGCTAGCCCACGAGCAGTACTTC
.	TRBV2	TRBJ2-5	.	CASRPGAGETQYF	TGTGCCAGCAGGCCAGGGGCGGGAGAGACCCAGTACTTC
TRBD2	TRBV10-3	TRBJ2-7	.	CASSYTSGRLSEQYF	TGTGCCAGCAGTTACACTAGCGGGAGACTGAGCGAGCAGTACTTC
TRBD1	TRBV15	TRBJ1-2	once	CATSKGTANYTF	TGTGCCACCAGCAAAGGGACAGCCAACTACACCTTC
TRBD2	TRBV7-9	TRBJ2-7	many	CASSPERASGRDEQYF	TGTGCCAGCAGCCCCGAGAGGGCTAGCGGGAGGGACGAGCAGTACTTC
.	TRBV25-1	TRBJ1-2	once	CASSVEGHLRGYTF	TGTGCCAGCAGCGTTGAAGGGCATCTCCGGGGCTACACCTTC
TRBD1	TRBV7-9	TRBJ2-6	many	CASSFLHRDSAGANVLTF	TGTGCCAGCAGCTTTCTTCACAGGGACAGCGCTGGGGCCAACGTCCTGACTTTC
.	TRBV2	TRBJ2-5	few	CASIRQTETQYF	TGTGCCAGCATCCGACAGACAGAGACCCAGTACTTC
.	TRBV7-9	TRBJ1-3	few	CASSLGRGQGNTIYF	TGTGCCAGCAGCTTAGGCCGGGGGCAAGGAAACACCATATATTTT
TRBD1	TRBV5-1	TRBJ1-4	many	CASSSGTGGEKLFF	TGCGCCAGCAGCTCGGGGACAGGGGGAGAAAAACTGTTTTTT
.	TRBV20-1	TRBJ2-5	.	CSARDSRTQETQYF	TGCAGTGCTAGAGACTCCAGGACCCAAGAGACCCAGTACTTC
TRBD1	TRBV5-1	TRBJ2-2	few	CASSTGQDTGELFF	TGCGCCAGCAGCACGGGACAGGACACCGGGGAGCTGTTTTTT
.	TRBV5-6	TRBJ2-7	.	CASSRQGFPSYEQYF	TGTGCCAGCAGTCGTCAGGGGTTCCCTTCCTACGAGCAGTACTTC
.	TRBV7-9	TRBJ2-7	.	CASSQVAGYEQYF	TGTGCCAGCAGCCAAGTCGCGGGATACGAGCAGTACTTC
.	TRBV25-1	TRBJ2-1	.	CASSEPGGNEQFF	TGTGCCAGCAGTGAGCCCGGGGGCAATGAGCAGTTCTTC
.	TRBV2	TRBJ2-7	few	CASSDRQDSYEQYF	TGTGCCAGCAGTGATCGACAGGATTCCTACGAGCAGTACTTC
TRBD2	TRBV7-9	TRBJ2-7	few	CASSPGTSGPSYEQYF	TGTGCCAGCAGCCCCGGGACTAGCGGACCTTCCTACGAGCAGTACTTC
.	TRBV7-9	TRBJ2-5	.	CASSPRLTGETQYF	TGTGCCAGCAGCCCGAGACTCACCGGGGAGACCCAGTACTTC
.	TRBV7-9	TRBJ1-1	few	CASSTPQGGRAEAFF	TGTGCCAGCAGCACACCACAGGGAGGGAGGGCTGAAGCTTTCTTT
.	TRBV7-9	TRBJ2-3	few	CASSPEGFDTQYF	TGTGCTAGCAGCCCCGAGGGTTTTGATACGCAGTATTTT
.	TRBV11-2	TRBJ1-1	few	CASSRDAMNTEAFF	TGTGCCAGCAGCAGGGACGCTATGAACACTGAAGCTTTCTTT
TRBD1	TRBV9	TRBJ1-4	few	CASSHGTASGKLFF	TGTGCCAGCAGCCACGGGACAGCTTCTGGAAAACTGTTTTTT